This T cell receptor beta chain was recovered during a study of blood T cell repertoires in COVID-19. The overall study: Acute and convalescent COVID-19 specimens originated in the United States, Italy and Spain. T cells, B-cell-depleted T cells, or PBMCs provided the cDNA or gDNA that served as material.

The length of the CDR3 is 11 residues. Germline V gene data show CDR1 as DFQATT and CDR2 as SNEGSKA (reference sequence). V was clipped by 5 bases and J by 7 bases, with 9 bases between them. In the study's own analysis: Reference gene primer amplification in the assay estimated nucleated cell counts. The protocol was immunoSEQ multiplex PCR, while the TCRdb copy is restricted to in-frame clones and leaves out a portion. V, J and clone size reflect that table, while D and trimming were determined from the DNA. The sample has more than 70,000 clones, roughly 78% seen once. What was sequenced was peripheral blood. This receptor was identified in a woman aged 65 to 85 with acute or convalescent COVID-19. V gene TRBV20-1 combines with J gene TRBJ2-1, with D maybe TRBD2 (6 bases). The CDR3 region has the DNA TGCAGTGCTCTAGGGAGGAATGAGCAGTTCTTC. Translating gives CSALGRNEQFF.